A selection of T cell receptor beta chains follows, all from one sample in a study of T cells in Graves' hyperthyroidism and ophthalmopathy. TCRdb fed the multiplex PCR reads into MiXCR, producing one record per CDR3 protein. The sample has approximately 590,000 distinct CDR3 sequences; about a sixth are singletons. Sequenced: blood. These receptors originate from a woman aged 30 to 39 with Graves' hyperthyroidism. Both conserved end residues are part of each CDR3. A D gene is named only where the DNA matches it firmly.

CSAGTVEGEKLFF,TRBV20-1,-,TRBJ1-4
CSARIPWGGRTTSTDTQYF,TRBV20-1,TRBD2,TRBJ2-3
CASSYAGQGDQPQHF,TRBV6-5,TRBD1,TRBJ1-5
CASSARQGATYNEQFF,TRBV27,TRBD1,TRBJ2-1
CASSLGRTNYGYTF,TRBV7-2,-,TRBJ1-2
CASSPETLGLHQPQHF,TRBV12-3/TRBV12-4,-,TRBJ1-5
CASSLAYRDRGYTF,TRBV5-1,-,TRBJ1-2
CAWSSDRGPYEQYF,TRBV30,TRBD1,TRBJ2-7
CSVGTSGLYEQYF,TRBV20-1,TRBD2,TRBJ2-7
CASSHRTSGREPHTQYF,TRBV4-1,TRBD2,TRBJ2-3
CASSFSGTGDEQYF,TRBV28,TRBD1,TRBJ2-7
CASSQTSTSYEQYF,TRBV4-3,-,TRBJ2-7
CASTPGTGLYEQYF,TRBV28,TRBD1,TRBJ2-7
CASSEPLAGVSEQFF,TRBV6-1,TRBD2,TRBJ2-1
CSARGLGNDEQFF,TRBV20-1,TRBD2,TRBJ2-1
CSASGENTGELFF,TRBV20-1,-,TRBJ2-2
CASSLSWSANSPLHF,TRBV28,-,TRBJ1-6
CASSLPQTMTYEQYF,TRBV5-6,-,TRBJ2-7
CASSRERQETQCF,TRBV9,-,TRBJ2-5
CASSALPGANVLTF,TRBV5-1,-,TRBJ2-6
CASSLTGSVADTIYF,TRBV5-1,-,TRBJ1-3
CASGLSPGTEFWYEQYF,TRBV12-5,TRBD1,TRBJ2-7
CASSLKRTSRDTQYF,TRBV13,TRBD2,TRBJ2-3
CASSQFNRGDYGYTF,TRBV3-1,TRBD1,TRBJ1-2
CASSPMSRGREQYF,TRBV6-1,-,TRBJ2-7
CASSLWSLGQNTEAFF,TRBV28,-,TRBJ1-1
CATSRSGLAQSSYNEQFF,TRBV15,TRBD2,TRBJ2-1
CASSLGWTSNEQFF,TRBV7-2,TRBD2,TRBJ2-1
CATSRDGTDSYEQYF,TRBV15,TRBD1,TRBJ2-7